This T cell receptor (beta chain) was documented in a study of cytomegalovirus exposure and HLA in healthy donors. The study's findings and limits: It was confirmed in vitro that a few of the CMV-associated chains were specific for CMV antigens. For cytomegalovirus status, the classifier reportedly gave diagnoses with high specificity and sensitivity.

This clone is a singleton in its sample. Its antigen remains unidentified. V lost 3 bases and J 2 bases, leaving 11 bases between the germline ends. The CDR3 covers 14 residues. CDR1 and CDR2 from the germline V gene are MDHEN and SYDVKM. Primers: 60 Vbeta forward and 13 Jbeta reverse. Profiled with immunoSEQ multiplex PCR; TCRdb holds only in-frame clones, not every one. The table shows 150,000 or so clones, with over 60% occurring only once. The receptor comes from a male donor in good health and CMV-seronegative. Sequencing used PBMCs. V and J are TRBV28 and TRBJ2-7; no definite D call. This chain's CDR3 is CASSFDRVAYEQYF. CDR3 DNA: TGTGCCAGCAGTTTTGATCGGGTTGCCTACGAGCAGTACTTC.